This T cell receptor beta chain stems from a study of blood T cell repertoires in COVID-19. Study information: The United States, Italy and Spain provided the acute and convalescent COVID-19 samples. Nucleic acid was either cDNA or gDNA, and it came from T cells, B-cell-depleted T cells, or PBMCs.

Germline V gene data show CDR1 as SGHRS and CDR2 as YFSETQ. V gave up 4 bases and J gave up 8 bases; unmatched junction bases: 7. CDR3 length: 14 amino acids. As handled by the study authors: Reference gene primer amplification gave estimated nucleated cell counts. The repertoire was sequenced with immunoSEQ multiplex PCR; TCRdb's copy has only in-frame clones and lacks some. V and J calls and clone size are those listed in that table; D and trimming were worked out from the DNA. This repertoire shows 130,000 to 150,000 clones, 80% to 90% found once; its top ten account for approximately 38%. The sequence derives from a human donor in a cohort sampled during active COVID-19. The chain uses TRBV5-1 and TRBJ1-2, with TRBD1 identical over 11 bases. Material: peripheral blood. This chain's CDR3 is CASSTGQGAGGYTF. The CDR3 DNA follows: TGCGCCAGCAGCACCGGACAGGGGGCGGGAGGCTACACCTTC.